The 29 T cell receptor beta chains below were found in one sample sequenced in a study of blood T cell repertoires in COVID-19. Clones were read by immunoSEQ multiplex PCR, and TCRdb kept only the in-frame ones, dropping some. Among about 140,000 clones, about four fifths were seen once, and the ten largest hold under 9.5%. Sample: peripheral blood. These receptors all come from a human donor in a cohort sampled during active COVID-19.

The chain uses TRBV6-5 and TRBJ1-2; weak D call: TRBD1 (6 bases). This CDR3 spans 14 amino acids. With 0 bases removed from V and 5 bases from J, the gap between germline ends came to 10 bases. Germline loops: CDR1 MNHEY, CDR2 SVGAGI. The CDR3 spells CASSYSRGGYGYTF. The CDR3 DNA follows: TGTGCCAGCAGTTACTCGAGGGGGGGTTATGGCTACACCTTC.

The chain recombines TRBV24-1 with TRBJ2-7; 11 bases are a match to TRBD1. The V segment lost 1 base and the J segment 9 bases; nucleotides outside the gene matches: 13. The germline CDR1 and CDR2 sequences are KGHDR and SFDVKD. The CDR3 has 17 residues. CDR3 loop: CATSDLGVRTGGLLQYF. In DNA, the CDR3 is TGTGCCACCAGTGATTTAGGGGTTCGGACAGGGGGCCTTCTGCAGTACTTC.

This chain joins TRBV28 and TRBJ2-7; possible D gene TRBD1, 5 bases. Germline lookup yields CDR1 MDHEN and CDR2 SYDVKM. This CDR3 has 15 amino acids. The V gene lost 4 bases and the J gene lost 7 bases, with 20 bases spanning the gap. This chain's CDR3 is CASSWRQLPTGEQYF. CDR3 DNA sequence: TGTGCCAGCAGTTGGAGACAGTTACCTACCGGAGAGCAGTACTTC. Drawing the rest from reference TRBV28 and TRBJ2-7, the complete variable domain is DVKVTQSSRYLVKRTGEKVFLECVQDMDHENMFWYRQDPGLGLRLIYFSYDVKMKEKGDIPEGYSVSREKKERFSLILESASTNQTSMYLCASSWRQLPTGEQYFGPGTRLTVT.

The V and J genes are TRBV2 and TRBJ2-5; 10 nucleotides agree with TRBD1. Germline V gene data show CDR1 as SNHLY and CDR2 as FYNNEI. This CDR3 comprises 15 residues. The trim removed 6 bases at V and 5 bases at J, leaving 9 bases unmatched. CDR3 loop: CASSARQGAWETQYF. CDR3 coding DNA: TGTGCCAGCAGCGCAAGACAGGGGGCCTGGGAGACCCAGTACTTC. The full variable domain, in which reference TRBV2 and TRBJ2-5 provide the parts outside the CDR3, is EPEVTQTPSHQVTQMGQEVILRCVPISNHLYFYWYRQILGQKVEFLVSFYNNEISEKSEIFDDQFSVERPDGSNFTLKIRSTKLEDSAMYFCASSARQGAWETQYFGPGTRLLVL.

This clone was observed a single time. V and J are TRBV7-6 and TRBJ2-5; a possible D gene is TRBD2 (5 bases). V lost 2 bases, J lost 5 bases, and 15 bases lay in between. There are 15 residues in the CDR3. Germline CDR1 reads SGHVS; CDR2 reads FNYEAQ. In DNA form, the CDR3 reads TGTGCCAGCAGCTTAAATACGGCCTGGGAGGAGACCCAGTACTTC. It encodes CASSLNTAWEETQYF.

The V gene is TRBV15, the J gene TRBJ1-5, with a weak D call TRBD1 (5 bases). There are 15 residues in the CDR3. Trimming cost V 0 bases and J 7 bases, with 13 bases left between them. Germline values: CDR1 LNHNV, CDR2 YYDKDF (reference sequence). The CDR3 loop is CATSRDDLAGQPQHF. DNA for the CDR3: TGTGCCACCAGCAGAGATGATTTAGCAGGGCAGCCCCAGCATTTT.

This clone was seen once. The chain uses TRBV10-3 and TRBJ2-2, with a weak D call TRBD2 (6 bases). The V end lost 10 bases, the J end lost 6 bases, and 24 bases lay between the germline ends. The CDR3 has 16 residues. Germline-derived CDR1 and CDR2 are ENHRY and SYGVKD. The CDR3 DNA reads TGTGCCACTTACTCTTTCGGAGGAGGGTCTGCCGGGGAGCTGTTTTTT. Protein product: CATYSFGGGSAGELFF.

This clone came up a few times. This sequence joins TRBV2 and TRBJ1-5; D gene ambiguous. CDR1 and CDR2 (germline): SNHLY, FYNNEI. V was cut by 1 base and J by 0 bases, with 16 bases left in between. The CDR3 totals 18 residues. CDR3 loop: CASSEVKIGTLSNQPQHF. In nucleotides, the CDR3 is TGTGCCAGCAGTGAAGTAAAGATTGGCACCCTTAGCAATCAGCCCCAGCATTTT.

The chain recombines TRBV5-5 with TRBJ1-4; no clear D gene. Germline values: CDR1 SGHKS, CDR2 YYEKEE (reference sequence). V lost 3 bases and J 4 bases, leaving 16 bases between the germline ends. This CDR3 is 16 amino acids long. Here the CDR3 reads CASSWQGGRRNEKLFF. The CDR3 bases are TGTGCCAGCAGCTGGCAAGGAGGAAGACGTAATGAAAAACTGTTTTTT.

The V call is TRBV5-1, the J call TRBJ1-4; 8 bases align to TRBD1. Trimming took 1 base from V and 7 from J; bases not matched to a gene: 6. The CDR3 sequence is 15 residues long. Germline-derived CDR1 and CDR2 are SGHRS and YFSETQ. The CDR3 sequence is CASSLLGTGGEKLFF. The CDR3 region has the DNA TGCGCCAGCAGCTTGTTGGGGACAGGTGGTGAAAAACTGTTTTTT.

This clone showed up just once. The chain employs TRBV6-6 and TRBJ2-7, with TRBD1 matching over 9 bases. Germline V gene sequence: CDR1 MNHNY, CDR2 SVGAGI (reference sequence). The J segment lost 2 bases and the V segment lost 7 bases, leaving 12 bases of the junction unmatched. The CDR3 covers 16 residues. This chain's CDR3 is CASTKRRTGDTYEQYF. The CDR3 DNA reads as TGTGCCAGCACCAAGAGAAGGACAGGGGACACCTACGAGCAGTACTTC.

The CDR3 is CASSQDSNTDYPWMETQYF. The CDR3 DNA reads TGTGCCAGCAGCCAAGATTCCAATACTGACTACCCCTGGATGGAGACCCAGTACTTC. The J gene is TRBJ2-5, the V gene TRBV14, with D possibly TRBD2 on 5 matching bases. The CDR3 extends over 19 amino acids. Trimming removed 0 bases from V and 5 bases from J, with 25 bases in between. Per the germline V gene, CDR1 is SGHDN and CDR2 is FVKESK. Combining the CDR3 with reference TRBV14 and TRBJ2-5 gives the whole variable domain EAGVTQFPSHSVIEKGQTVTLRCDPISGHDNLYWYRRVMGKEIKFLLHFVKESKQDESGMPNNRFLAERTGGTYSTLKVQPAELEDSGVYFCASSQDSNTDYPWMETQYFGPGTRLLVL.

The V gene is TRBV10-3, the J gene TRBJ1-6, with D possibly matching TRBD1 (6 bases). V shed 0 bases and J shed 10 bases, with 10 bases lying between them. Looked up from germline, CDR1 is ENHRY and CDR2 is SYGVKD. The CDR3 runs to 14 residues. CDR3 sequence: CAISESTGYSPLHF. Here the CDR3 DNA reads TGTGCCATCAGTGAGTCAACAGGGTACTCACCCCTCCACTTT.

The chain carries TRBV6-5 and TRBJ1-4, with TRBD1 as a possible D gene (5 bases). The CDR3 consists of 15 residues. CDR1 and CDR2 from the germline V gene are MNHEY and SVGAGI. The V end was cut by 0 bases, the J end by 8 bases, with 13 bases between. The DNA for the CDR3 is TGTGCCAGCAGTTACTCGCAGGGATTCGGAGAAAAACTGTTTTTT. Translated: CASSYSQGFGEKLFF.

V is TRBV9 and J is TRBJ1-6; 7 bases are shared with TRBD1. Germline V gene data show CDR1 as SGDLS and CDR2 as YYNGEE. CDR3 size: 14 residues. J lost 7 bases, V lost 6 bases, and 7 bases had no gene match. CDR3 DNA sequence: TGTGCCAGCAACTCGGGACAGTGGAATTCACCCCTCCACTTT. As protein: CASNSGQWNSPLHF.

The chain employs TRBV19 and TRBJ2-3; D is unresolved. Between the trimmed V and J ends, which lost 2 bases and 0 bases, there was a span of 6 bases. There are 14 residues in the CDR3. Germline V lookup: CDR1 LNHDA, CDR2 SQIVND (reference sequence). As DNA, the CDR3 is TGTGCCAGTAGTATACGGGTTAGCACAGATACGCAGTATTTT. This gives the protein CASSIRVSTDTQYF.

The chain links TRBV9 to TRBJ2-1, with D perhaps TRBD2 (6 bases). The V gene lost 2 bases and the J gene lost 3 bases, with 12 bases spanning the gap. From germline, CDR1 is SGDLS and CDR2 YYNGEE. This CDR3 is 15 amino acids long. CDR3 bases: TGTGCCAGCAGCGTGAGGGACTCCTACTACAATGAGCAGTTCTTC. Its translation: CASSVRDSYYNEQFF. Full variable domain (rest looked up from reference TRBV9 and TRBJ2-1): DSGVTQTPKHLITATGQRVTLRCSPRSGDLSVYWYQQSLDQGLQFLIQYYNGEERAKGNILERFSAQQFPDLHSELNLSSLELGDSALYFCASSVRDSYYNEQFFGPGTRLTVL.

The genes are TRBV6-1 and TRBJ2-7, with a weak D call TRBD2 (6 bases). Germline CDR1 MNHNS, CDR2 SASEGT. V was clipped by 0 bases and J by 3 bases, with 12 bases between them. The CDR3 is made up of 15 amino acids. CDR3 DNA sequence: TGTGCCAGCAGTGAAGCTAGCGGCTCTAGCTACGAGCAGTACTTC. As protein: CASSEASGSSYEQYF.

The sample holds one count of this clone. The CDR3 coding sequence is TGTGCCAGCAGGACCACAGGGGGCTACTATGGCTACACCTTC. Amino acid sequence: CASRTTGGYYGYTF. The genes are TRBV2 and TRBJ1-2, with 9 positions matching TRBD1. V dropped 6 bases and J dropped 3; count of bases not matched to a gene: 5. CDR1 is SNHLY and CDR2 is FYNNEI in the germline V gene. The CDR3 has 14 amino acids.

The chain joins TRBV3-1 (or the pseudogene TRBV3-2) to TRBJ1-1; TRBD1 matches at 7 bases. CDR3 size: 13 residues. The trim removed 6 bases at V and 5 bases at J, leaving 6 bases unmatched. In germline, CDR1 is LGHDT, CDR2 YNNKEL (reference sequence). The CDR3 coding sequence is TGTGCCAGCAGAAGACAGGGTATTACTGAAGCTTTCTTT. It is translated as CASRRQGITEAFF.

The rearrangement joins TRBV13 to TRBJ2-7, with D possibly TRBD1 on 6 matching bases. V shed 0 bases and J shed 5 bases, with 14 bases lying between them. CDR1 is PRHDT, CDR2 FYEKMQ, per germline (reference sequence). CDR3 length equals 15 residues. The DNA for the CDR3 is TGTGCCAGCAGCTTAGGCGCCAGGGGATTCAACGAGCAGTACTTC. This gives the protein CASSLGARGFNEQYF. The whole variable domain, remainder taken from reference TRBV13 and TRBJ2-7, is AAGVIQSPRHLIKEKRETATLKCYPIPRHDTVYWYQQGPGQDPQFLISFYEKMQSDKGSIPDRFSAQQFSDYHSELNMSSLELGDSALYFCASSLGARGFNEQYFGPGTRLTVT.

This clone appeared once. The CDR3 nucleotides are TGTGCCAGCAATAGCAGGGAGGATGAAAAACTGTTTTTT. This gives the protein CASNSREDEKLFF. The V and J genes are TRBV2 and TRBJ1-4; D possibly corresponds to TRBD1 (5 bases). V lost 7 bases to trimming and J lost 6 bases, with 12 bases between them. CDR1 is SNHLY and CDR2 is FYNNEI in the germline V gene. This CDR3 contains 13 residues.

CDR3 residues: CASRARLGSYNEQFF. DNA of the CDR3: TGTGCCAGCAGGGCGAGACTAGGATCCTACAATGAGCAGTTCTTC. V usage is TRBV28 and J usage is TRBJ2-1, with D perhaps TRBD2 (6 bases). Trimming pared 6 bases from V and 1 base from J, leaving 13 bases between. Germline CDR1 reads MDHEN; CDR2 reads SYDVKM. The CDR3 has 15 residues.

This clone appeared once. The chain has TRBV7-2 and TRBJ1-6; no reliable D call. The V end was cut by 7 bases, the J end by 9 bases, with 16 bases between. Germline loops: CDR1 SGHTA, CDR2 FQGNSA. CDR3 length: 14 amino acids. CDR3 DNA sequence: TGTGCCAGCACCCGAACACGAGGAACTTCACCCCTCCACTTT. Translation: CASTRTRGTSPLHF. The variable domain in full, with the rest retrieved from reference TRBV7-2 and TRBJ1-6, is GAGVSQSPSNKVTEKGKDVELRCDPISGHTALYWYRQSLGQGLEFLIYFQGNSAPDKSGLPSDRFSAERTGGSVSTLTIQRTQQEDSAVYLCASTRTRGTSPLHFGNGTRLTVT.

The J gene is TRBJ1-1, the V gene TRBV19; perhaps TRBD1 as D (6 bases). The CDR3 length is 12 residues. V lost 6 bases and J 10 bases, leaving 15 bases between the germline ends. CDR1 and CDR2 (germline): LNHDA, SQIVND (reference sequence). CDR3 protein: CASRGARVGAFF. The CDR3 nucleotides read TGTGCCAGTAGGGGGGCAAGGGTTGGAGCTTTCTTT.

The chain employs TRBV7-9 and TRBJ1-1; D is ambiguous. Germline-derived CDR1 and CDR2 are SEHNR and FQNEAQ (reference sequence). This CDR3 comprises 15 residues. The V end lost 3 bases, the J end lost 3 bases, and 14 bases lay between the germline ends. Written as DNA, the CDR3 is TGTGCCAGCAGCTTGAGCGTGGTCCTCGACACTGAAGCTTTCTTT. Its protein product is CASSLSVVLDTEAFF.

V and J are TRBV7-3 and TRBJ1-2; D is ambiguous. Trimming left V 5 bases short and J 1 base short, with 14 bases between. This CDR3 has 15 amino acids. Germline V CDR1 and CDR2: SGHTA, FQGTGA. CDR3 nucleotides: TGTGCCAGCAGCCCGGTCGGAGGCGTTAACTATGGCTACACCTTC. It encodes CASSPVGGVNYGYTF. The full variable domain, in which reference TRBV7-3 and TRBJ1-2 provide the parts outside the CDR3, is GAGVSQTPSNKVTEKGKYVELRCDPISGHTALYWYRQSLGQGPEFLIYFQGTGAADDSGLPNDRFFAVRPEGSVSTLKIQRTERGDSAVYLCASSPVGGVNYGYTFGSGTRLTVV.

This chain connects TRBV14 to TRBJ1-2; D unresolved. The V end lost 11 bases, the J end lost 0 bases, and 4 bases lay between the germline ends. This CDR3 has 10 amino acids. Germline CDR1 and CDR2: SGHDN and FVKESK. CDR3 DNA sequence: TGTGCCGGCTCTAACTATGGCTACACCTTC. This sequence encodes CAGSNYGYTF.

This clone occurred a few times. The chain employs TRBV5-5 and TRBJ2-2; perhaps TRBD1 as D (5 bases). Germline CDR1 reads SGHKS; CDR2 reads YYEKEE (reference sequence). V lost 0 bases and J 3 bases, leaving 6 bases between the germline ends. The CDR3 contains 14 residues. The CDR3 DNA is TGTGCCAGCAGCTTGGCAGGGTACACCGGGGAGCTGTTTTTT. Protein sequence: CASSLAGYTGELFF.